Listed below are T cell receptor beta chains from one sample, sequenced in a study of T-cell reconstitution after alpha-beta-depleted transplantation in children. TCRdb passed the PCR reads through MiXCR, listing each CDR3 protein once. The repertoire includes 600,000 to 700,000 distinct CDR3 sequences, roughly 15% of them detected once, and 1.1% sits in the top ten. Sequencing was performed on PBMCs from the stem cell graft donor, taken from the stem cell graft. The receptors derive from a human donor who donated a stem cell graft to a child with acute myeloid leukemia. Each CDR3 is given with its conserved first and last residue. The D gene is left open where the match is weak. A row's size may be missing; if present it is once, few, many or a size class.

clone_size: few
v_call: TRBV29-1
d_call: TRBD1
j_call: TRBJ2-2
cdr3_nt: TGCAGCGTTAGGACAGGGGGATTCACCGGGGAGCTGTTTTTT
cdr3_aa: CSVRTGGFTGELFF

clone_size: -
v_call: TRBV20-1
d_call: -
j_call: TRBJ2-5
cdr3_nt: TGCAGTGCTACCCCGGACCGGGACGGGAAAGAGACCCAGTACTTC
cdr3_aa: CSATPDRDGKETQYF

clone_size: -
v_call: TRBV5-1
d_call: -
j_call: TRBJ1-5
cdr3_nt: TGCACCAGCAGCTTGGGCGCGAATCAGCCCCAGCATTTT
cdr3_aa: CTSSLGANQPQHF

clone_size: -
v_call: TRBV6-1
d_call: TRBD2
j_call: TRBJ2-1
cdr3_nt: TGTGCCAGCAGTCGAAGCGGGGGGGTATACAATGAGCAGTTCTTC
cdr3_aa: CASSRSGGVYNEQFF

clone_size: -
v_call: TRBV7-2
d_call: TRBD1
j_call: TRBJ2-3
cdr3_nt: TGTGCCAGCAGGCCCGACAGGGGGAGGCCAGATACGCAGTATTTT
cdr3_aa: CASRPDRGRPDTQYF

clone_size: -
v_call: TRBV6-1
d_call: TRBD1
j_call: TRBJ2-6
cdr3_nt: TGTGCCAGCAGACGGGACAGCCCCATCCCCTTCTCTGGGGCCAACGTCCTGACTTTC
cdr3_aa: CASRRDSPIPFSGANVLTF

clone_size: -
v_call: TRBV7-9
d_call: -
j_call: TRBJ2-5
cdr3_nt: TGTGCCAGCAGCTTAAGCAGTGTTCAAGAGACCCAGTACTTC
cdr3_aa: CASSLSSVQETQYF

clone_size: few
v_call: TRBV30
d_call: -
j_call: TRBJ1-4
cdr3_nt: TGTGCCTGGAGTGTACTGGGAACCACTAATGAAAAACTGTTTTTT
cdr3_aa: CAWSVLGTTNEKLFF

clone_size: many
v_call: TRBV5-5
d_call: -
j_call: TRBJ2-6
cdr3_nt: TGTGCCAGCAGCTTTCAAGGGTTTGCTGGGGCCAACGTCCTGACTTTC
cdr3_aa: CASSFQGFAGANVLTF

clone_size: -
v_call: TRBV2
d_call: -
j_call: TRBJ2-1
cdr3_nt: TGTGCCAGCAGAGTGACGACCCAACCGGGGTCCTACAATGAGCAGTTCTTC
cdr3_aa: CASRVTTQPGSYNEQFF

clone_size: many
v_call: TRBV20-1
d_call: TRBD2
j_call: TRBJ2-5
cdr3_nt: TGCAGTGCTAGAGTAGCGGGGATTCCTTGGGGGGCCCAGTACTTC
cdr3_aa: CSARVAGIPWGAQYF

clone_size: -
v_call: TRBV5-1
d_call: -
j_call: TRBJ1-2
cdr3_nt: TGCGCCAGCAGCTCGTTAACAGGGAGAACCAACTATGGCTACACCTTC
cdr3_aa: CASSSLTGRTNYGYTF

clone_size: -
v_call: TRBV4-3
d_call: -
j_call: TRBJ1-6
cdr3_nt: TGCGCCAGCAGCCAAGATTATTCGAGGGGGGACTATAATTCACCCCTCCACTTT
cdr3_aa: CASSQDYSRGDYNSPLHF

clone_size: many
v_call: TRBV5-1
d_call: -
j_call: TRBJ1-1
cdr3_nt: TGCGCCACTTCCCCGGAACAGTTTGGCACTGAAGCTTTCTTT
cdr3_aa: CATSPEQFGTEAFF

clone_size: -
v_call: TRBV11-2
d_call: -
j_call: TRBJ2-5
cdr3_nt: TGTGCCAGCAGCGCGCGGTCCAACCGGGAGACCCAGTACTTC
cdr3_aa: CASSARSNRETQYF

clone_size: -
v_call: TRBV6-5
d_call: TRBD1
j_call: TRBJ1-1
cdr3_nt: TGTGCCAGCAGTTCGGTGGTTACAGGGGGCGTGTACACTGAAGCTTTCTTT
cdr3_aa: CASSSVVTGGVYTEAFF

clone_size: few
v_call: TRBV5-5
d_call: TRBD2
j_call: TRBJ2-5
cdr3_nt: TGTGCCAGCAGCCCGGGACTAGCGGGGTTACAAGAGACCCAGTACTTC
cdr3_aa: CASSPGLAGLQETQYF

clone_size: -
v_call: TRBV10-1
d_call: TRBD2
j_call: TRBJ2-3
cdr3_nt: TGCGCCAATCCGGGACTAGCCCCAGATACGCAGTATTTT
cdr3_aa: CANPGLAPDTQYF

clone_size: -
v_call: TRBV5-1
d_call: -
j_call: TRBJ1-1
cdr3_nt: TGCGCCAGCAGCTTGGTAGGCAGGGGGAACACTGAAGCTTTCTTT
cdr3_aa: CASSLVGRGNTEAFF

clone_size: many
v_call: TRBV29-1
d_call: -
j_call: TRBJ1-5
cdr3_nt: TGCAGCGTTGGACTGCTCAATCAGCCCCAGCATTTT
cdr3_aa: CSVGLLNQPQHF

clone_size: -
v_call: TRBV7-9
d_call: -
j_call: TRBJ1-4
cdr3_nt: TGTGCCAGCAGCTTAGCGACGTTCGACGGCTGGGGACTGTTTTTT
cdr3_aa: CASSLATFDGWGLFF

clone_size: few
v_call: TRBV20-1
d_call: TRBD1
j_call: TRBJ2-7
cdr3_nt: TGCAGTGCCGTTTTGGGAGAAACATTGTGGGGACAGAACCTCTACGAGCAGTACTTC
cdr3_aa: CSAVLGETLWGQNLYEQYF

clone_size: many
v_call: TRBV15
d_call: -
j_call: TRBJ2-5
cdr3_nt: TGTGCCACCAGCAGAGGGTACCAAGAGACCCAGTACTTC
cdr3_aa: CATSRGYQETQYF

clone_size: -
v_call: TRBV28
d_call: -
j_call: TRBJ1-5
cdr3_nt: TGTGCCAGCATCCTAGGACAGCTCTCGGGCAATCAGCCCCAGCATTTT
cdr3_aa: CASILGQLSGNQPQHF

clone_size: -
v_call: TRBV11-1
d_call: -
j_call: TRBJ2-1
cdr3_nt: TGTGCCAGCAGCTTACCCCGACAGGCGGAGTATGACTACAATGAGCAGTTCTTC
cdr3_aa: CASSLPRQAEYDYNEQFF

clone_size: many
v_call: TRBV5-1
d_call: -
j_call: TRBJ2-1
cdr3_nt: TGCGCCAGCAGCTTGGAGGGGGTGGACTACAATGAGCAGTTCTTC
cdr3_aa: CASSLEGVDYNEQFF

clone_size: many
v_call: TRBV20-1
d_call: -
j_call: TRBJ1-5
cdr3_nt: TGCAGTGCTAGAGGGGTTGGCAATCAGCCCCAGCATTTT
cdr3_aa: CSARGVGNQPQHF